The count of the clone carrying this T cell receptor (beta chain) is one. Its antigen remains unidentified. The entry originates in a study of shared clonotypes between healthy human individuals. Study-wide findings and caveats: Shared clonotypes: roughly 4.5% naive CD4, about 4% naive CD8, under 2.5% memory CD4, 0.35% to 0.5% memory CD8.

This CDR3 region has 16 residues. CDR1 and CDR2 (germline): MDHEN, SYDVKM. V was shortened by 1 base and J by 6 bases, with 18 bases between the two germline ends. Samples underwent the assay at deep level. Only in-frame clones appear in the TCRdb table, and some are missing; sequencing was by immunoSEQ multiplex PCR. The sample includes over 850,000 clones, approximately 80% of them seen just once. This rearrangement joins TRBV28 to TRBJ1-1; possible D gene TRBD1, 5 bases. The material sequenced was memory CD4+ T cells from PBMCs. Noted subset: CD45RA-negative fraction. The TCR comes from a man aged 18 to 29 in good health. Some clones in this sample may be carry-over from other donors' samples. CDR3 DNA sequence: TGTGCCAGCAGTTTATCGAGGGGTGGACGGGGGGCTGAAGCTTTCTTT. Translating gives CASSLSRGGRGAEAFF.